Described below is a single TCR beta chain sequence and its context. Antigen unknown. This specimen comes from a study of human T cells and chemical hapten exposure. Study-wide context: Alopecia areata, totalis or universalis was found in mostly female patients. Notes on the study in general: The study found that DPC sensitization did not change TCRs above 1 in 1000 frequency.

As to time point: patch test 3, about 24 weeks after DPC sensitization. Treatment: therapeutic diphenylcyclopropenone sensitization with weekly scalp DPC. Whole blood, unfractionated, served as the material for total RNA extraction. In TCRdb, the RACE reads were re-called with MiXCR into one record per CDR3 protein. This sample has around 130,000 distinct CDR3 sequences, with 10% to 12% found just once. V was clipped by 1 base and J by 2 bases; unmatched bases: 8. Germline V gives CDR1 MGHRA, CDR2 YSYEKL. This CDR3 is built from 18 residues. The specimen was whole blood, collected in connection with sensitization to the hapten diphenylcyclopropenone (DPC). This clonotype was sampled from a woman aged 45-60 years with alopecia areata. Some clones in this sample may be carry-over from other donors' samples. This chain links TRBV4-1 with TRBJ2-4; 10 bases map to TRBD1. The CDR3 spells CASSQAGQGPISKNIQYF. The CDR3 coding sequence is TGCGCCAGCAGCCAAGCGGGACAGGGGCCCATATCCAAAAACATTCAGTACTTC.